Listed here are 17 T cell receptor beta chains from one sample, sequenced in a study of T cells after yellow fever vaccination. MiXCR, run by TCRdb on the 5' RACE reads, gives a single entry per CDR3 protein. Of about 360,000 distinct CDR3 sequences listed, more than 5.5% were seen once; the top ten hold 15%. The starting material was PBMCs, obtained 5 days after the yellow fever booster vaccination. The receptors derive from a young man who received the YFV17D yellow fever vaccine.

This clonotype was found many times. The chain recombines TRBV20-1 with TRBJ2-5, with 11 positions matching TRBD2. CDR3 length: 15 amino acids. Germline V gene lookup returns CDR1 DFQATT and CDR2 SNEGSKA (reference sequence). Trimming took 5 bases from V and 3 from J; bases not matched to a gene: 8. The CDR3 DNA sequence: TGCAGTGCTCACCCACTAGCGGGAGTAAAAGAGACCCAGTACTTC. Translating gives CSAHPLAGVKETQYF.

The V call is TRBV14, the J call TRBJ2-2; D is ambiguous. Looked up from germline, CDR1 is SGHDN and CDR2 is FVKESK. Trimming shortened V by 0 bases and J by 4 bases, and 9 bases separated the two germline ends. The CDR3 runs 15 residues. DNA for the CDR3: TGTGCCAGCAGCCAAGATCGCTCCTTCACCGGGGAGCTGTTTTTT. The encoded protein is CASSQDRSFTGELFF.

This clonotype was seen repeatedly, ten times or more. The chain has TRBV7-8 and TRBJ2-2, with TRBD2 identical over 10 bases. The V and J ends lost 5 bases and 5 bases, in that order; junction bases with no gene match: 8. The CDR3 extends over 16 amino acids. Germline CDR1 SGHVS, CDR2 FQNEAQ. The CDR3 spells CASSPSQAGGTGELFF. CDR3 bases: TGTGCCAGCAGCCCGTCGCAAGCGGGAGGGACCGGGGAGCTGTTTTTT.

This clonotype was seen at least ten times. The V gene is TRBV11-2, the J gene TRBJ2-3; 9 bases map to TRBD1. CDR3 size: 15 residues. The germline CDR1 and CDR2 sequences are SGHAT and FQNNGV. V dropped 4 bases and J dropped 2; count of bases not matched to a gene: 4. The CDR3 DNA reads TGTGCCAGCAGCTGGGACAGGGCCTTCACAGATACGCAGTATTTT. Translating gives CASSWDRAFTDTQYF.

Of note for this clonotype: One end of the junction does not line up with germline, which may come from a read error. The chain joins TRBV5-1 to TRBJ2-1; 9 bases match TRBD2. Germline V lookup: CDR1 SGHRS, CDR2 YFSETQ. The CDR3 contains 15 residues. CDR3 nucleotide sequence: TGCGCCAGCAGCTTGGGGACTAGCGTGTACAATGGGCAGTTCTTC. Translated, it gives CASSLGTSVYNGQFF.

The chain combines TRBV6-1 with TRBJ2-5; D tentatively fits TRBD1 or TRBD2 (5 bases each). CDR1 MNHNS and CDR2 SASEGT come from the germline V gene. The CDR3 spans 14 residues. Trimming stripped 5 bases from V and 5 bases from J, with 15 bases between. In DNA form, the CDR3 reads TGTGCCAGCAGTATGGGACCCGCGGAGGAGACCCAGTACTTC. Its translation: CASSMGPAEETQYF.

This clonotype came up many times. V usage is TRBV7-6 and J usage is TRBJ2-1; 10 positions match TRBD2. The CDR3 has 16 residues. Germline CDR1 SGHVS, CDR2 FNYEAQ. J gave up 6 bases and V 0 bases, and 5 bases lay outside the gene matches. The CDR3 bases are TGTGCCAGCAGCTTAGCCCCTAGCGGGAGAAGCAATGAGCAGTTCTTC. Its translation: CASSLAPSGRSNEQFF.

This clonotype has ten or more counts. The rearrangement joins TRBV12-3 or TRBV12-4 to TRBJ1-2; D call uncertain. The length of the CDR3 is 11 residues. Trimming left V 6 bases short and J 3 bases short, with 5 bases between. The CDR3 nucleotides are TGTGCCAGCAGCCGAGACTATGGCTACACCTTC. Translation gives CASSRDYGYTF.

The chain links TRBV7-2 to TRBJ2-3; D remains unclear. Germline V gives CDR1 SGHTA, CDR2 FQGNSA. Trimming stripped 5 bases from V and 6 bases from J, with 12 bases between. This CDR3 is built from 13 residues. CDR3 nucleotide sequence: TGTGCCAGCAGCCCTGGGTTGAGGGATACGCAGTATTTT. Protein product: CASSPGLRDTQYF.

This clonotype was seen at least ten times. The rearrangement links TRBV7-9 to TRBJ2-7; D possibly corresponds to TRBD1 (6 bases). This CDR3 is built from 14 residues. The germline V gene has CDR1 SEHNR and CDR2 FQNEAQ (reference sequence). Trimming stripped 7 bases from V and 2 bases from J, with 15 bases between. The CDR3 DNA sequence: TGTGCCAGCACCTCTCAGAGGGACACCTACGAGCAGTACTTC. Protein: CASTSQRDTYEQYF. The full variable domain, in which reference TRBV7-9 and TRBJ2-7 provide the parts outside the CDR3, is DTGVSQNPRHKITKRGQNVTFRCDPISEHNRLYWYRQTLGQGPEFLTYFQNEAQLEKSRLLSDRFSAERPKGSFSTLEIQRTEQGDSAMYLCASTSQRDTYEQYFGPGTRLTVT.

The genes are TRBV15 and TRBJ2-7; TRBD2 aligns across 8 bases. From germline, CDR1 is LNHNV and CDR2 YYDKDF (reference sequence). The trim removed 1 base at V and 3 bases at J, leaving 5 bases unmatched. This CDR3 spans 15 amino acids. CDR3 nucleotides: TGTGCCACCAGCAGAGGCCTTGGGACTAGCTACGAGCAGTACTTC. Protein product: CATSRGLGTSYEQYF.

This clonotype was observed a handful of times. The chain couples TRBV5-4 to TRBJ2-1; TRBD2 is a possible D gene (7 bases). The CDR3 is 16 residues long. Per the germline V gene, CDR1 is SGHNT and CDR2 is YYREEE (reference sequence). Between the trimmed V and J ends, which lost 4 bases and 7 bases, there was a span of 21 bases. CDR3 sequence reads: CASSEPGGGGRNEQFF. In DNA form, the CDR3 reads TGTGCCAGCAGCGAACCCGGAGGGGGAGGGCGGAATGAGCAGTTCTTC.

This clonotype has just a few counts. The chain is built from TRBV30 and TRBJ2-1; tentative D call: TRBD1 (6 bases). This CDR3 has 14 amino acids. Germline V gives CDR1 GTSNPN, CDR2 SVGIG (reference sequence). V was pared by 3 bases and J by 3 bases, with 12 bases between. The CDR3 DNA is TGTGCCTGGAGAAGGGGGATTGGCTACAATGAGCAGTTCTTC. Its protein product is CAWRRGIGYNEQFF.

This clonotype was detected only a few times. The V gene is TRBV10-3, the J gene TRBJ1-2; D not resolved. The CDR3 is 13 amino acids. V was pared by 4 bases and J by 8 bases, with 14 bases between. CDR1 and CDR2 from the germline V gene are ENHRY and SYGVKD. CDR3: CAISGGRAWGYTF. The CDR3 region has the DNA TGTGCCATCAGTGGAGGGAGGGCCTGGGGCTACACCTTC.

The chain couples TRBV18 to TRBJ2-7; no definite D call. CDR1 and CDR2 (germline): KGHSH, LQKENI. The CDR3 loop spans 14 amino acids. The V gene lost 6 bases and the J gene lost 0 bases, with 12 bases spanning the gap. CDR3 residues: CASSSRAGSYEQYF. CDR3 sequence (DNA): TGTGCCAGCTCCTCCCGGGCAGGCTCCTACGAGCAGTACTTC.

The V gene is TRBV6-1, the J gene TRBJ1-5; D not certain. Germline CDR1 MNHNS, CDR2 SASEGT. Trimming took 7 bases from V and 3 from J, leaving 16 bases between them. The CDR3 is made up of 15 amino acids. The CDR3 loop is CASKLYSRPNQPQHF. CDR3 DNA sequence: TGTGCCAGCAAGCTGTACAGTAGGCCCAATCAGCCCCAGCATTTT.

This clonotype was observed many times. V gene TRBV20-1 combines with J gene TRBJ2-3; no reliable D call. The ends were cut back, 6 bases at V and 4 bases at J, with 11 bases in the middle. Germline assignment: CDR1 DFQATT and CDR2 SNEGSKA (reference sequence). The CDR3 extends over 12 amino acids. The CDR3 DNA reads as TGCAGTGCAGCAGGACGGGCAGATACGCAGTATTTT. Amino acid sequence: CSAAGRADTQYF.